This paragraph reports one T cell receptor beta chain. The table came from immunoSEQ multiplex PCR; TCRdb's copy has only in-frame clones and leaves some out. The data hold around 250,000 clones, with about 86% observed a single time. The data were obtained in a study of blood T cell repertoires in COVID-19. Study-level background: The origin of the acute and convalescent COVID-19 samples was the United States, Italy and Spain. The analysed material was cDNA or gDNA that came from T cells, B-cell-depleted T cells, or PBMCs.

Recruits, aged about 18 to 100 years, lived in around 24 US areas. Recovered status in Cohort 3 required two negative PCRs, clearance, or symptom resolution. This CDR3 contains 16 residues. V trimming: 4 bases; J trimming: 2 bases; junction bases outside the gene matches: 6. In germline, CDR1 is MNHNS, CDR2 SASEGT. The receptor was derived from a man aged 50 to 59 who had recovered from COVID-19. The chain employs TRBV6-1 and TRBJ2-7; TRBD2 matches at 12 bases. Specimen: PBMCs or T cells enriched from blood (not recorded which). The CDR3 loop reads CASSGTSGTLTYEQYF. CDR3 coding DNA: TGTGCCAGCAGTGGGACTAGCGGGACCTTAACCTACGAGCAGTACTTC.